The sequence of this T cell receptor (beta chain) was determined in a study of T cell responses to AZD1222 COVID-19 vaccine. Findings and limits, study-wide: Clonal diversity may have been underestimated, and the donors were mostly white British, with more females than males. Seropositivity was recorded at baseline in only a handful of AZD1222 recipients. Across spike, vaccine-associated CD4 TCRs were found, dominant at 160-218 and 743-854. Per reports, nearly half of all spike-specific TCRs target regions that are unmutated in variants.

In its sample, this clone was seen once. The target antigen is unknown. This CDR3 comprises 14 residues. Trimming removed 5 bases at V and 4 bases at J, with 11 bases between. Germline V gene data show CDR1 as MNHEY and CDR2 as SVGAGI. Sequencing used immunoSEQ multiplex PCR; TCRdb keeps in-frame clones, though not all of them. This sample has more than 50,000 clones, with around 79% found just once. V gene TRBV6-5 combines with J gene TRBJ1-4; D is perhaps TRBD1 (6 bases). This receptor was identified in an adult in good health. This sample comprised peripheral blood, obtained on day 0 of MenACWY control vaccination. The CDR3 region has the DNA TGTGCCAGCAGTCCACAGGGTATTAATGAAAAACTGTTTTTT. This encodes CASSPQGINEKLFF.